Listed here are 5 T cell receptor beta chains from one sample, sequenced in a study of T cells after yellow fever vaccination (dated by TCRdb to about 2019). Receptor libraries were prepared by 5' RACE. The listed sequencing device is Illumina HiSeq 2500. The public reads were quality trimmed at Q25 with fastp and then assembled into clones with MiXCR by TCRdb, keeping productive beta chains. Rows merge per CDR3 protein into single entries with the most common DNA and genes. The sample table contains roughly 500,000 distinct CDR3 sequences; only one count was recorded for 15% to 20% of them. The ten largest clones take up around an eighth of the sample. This specimen's treatment or condition label, per the study, means: live attenuated yellow fever vaccine strain. This specimen consisted of PBMCs, obtained 15 days after the yellow fever booster vaccination. The receptors originated from a man aged 25-45 years who received the YFV17D yellow fever vaccine.

This rearrangement joins TRBV5-6 to TRBJ2-3; D might be TRBD1 (6 bases). Trimming stripped 4 bases from V and 5 bases from J, with 14 bases between. Looked up from germline, CDR1 is SGHDT and CDR2 is YYEEEE. The CDR3 sequence is 14 residues long. The CDR3 here is CASSPNRVIDTQYF. CDR3 nucleotide sequence: TGTGCCAGCAGCCCGAACAGGGTTATAGATACGCAGTATTTT.

The chain employs TRBV12-3 or TRBV12-4 and TRBJ1-1; D is undetermined. The CDR3 loop spans 14 amino acids. V was clipped by 3 bases and J by 1 base, with 9 bases between them. In DNA form, the CDR3 reads TGTGCCAGCAGTTTCGAGACGGAGAACACTGAAGCTTTCTTT. The encoded protein is CASSFETENTEAFF.

There are a few counts of this clonotype. The CDR3 DNA follows: TGTGCCAGCAGTTCCCGGACAGGGTCGTACAATGAGCAGTTCTTC. This translates into CASSSRTGSYNEQFF. The chain employs TRBV2 and TRBJ2-1, with 8 nucleotides matching TRBD1. This CDR3 is built from 15 residues. From germline, CDR1 is SNHLY and CDR2 FYNNEI. The trim removed 5 bases at V and 4 bases at J, leaving 7 bases unmatched.

This clonotype was detected only a few times. This chain connects TRBV6-1 to TRBJ2-1, with D unresolved. Germline loops: CDR1 MNHNS, CDR2 SASEGT. CDR3 length: 13 amino acids. With 5 bases removed from V and 0 bases from J, the gap between germline ends came to 5 bases. CDR3: CASSQNSYNEQFF. CDR3 nucleotide sequence: TGTGCCAGCAGTCAAAACTCCTACAATGAGCAGTTCTTC.

This clonotype was observed a few times. This rearrangement joins TRBV7-2 to TRBJ1-4; no firm D call. This CDR3 has 15 amino acids. V was shortened by 2 bases and J by 0 bases, with 7 bases between the two germline ends. The germline gives CDR1 SGHTA, CDR2 FQGNSA. The chain's CDR3 is CASSLSRSTNEKLFF. In DNA form, the CDR3 reads TGTGCCAGCAGCTTATCGAGATCAACTAATGAAAAACTGTTTTTT.